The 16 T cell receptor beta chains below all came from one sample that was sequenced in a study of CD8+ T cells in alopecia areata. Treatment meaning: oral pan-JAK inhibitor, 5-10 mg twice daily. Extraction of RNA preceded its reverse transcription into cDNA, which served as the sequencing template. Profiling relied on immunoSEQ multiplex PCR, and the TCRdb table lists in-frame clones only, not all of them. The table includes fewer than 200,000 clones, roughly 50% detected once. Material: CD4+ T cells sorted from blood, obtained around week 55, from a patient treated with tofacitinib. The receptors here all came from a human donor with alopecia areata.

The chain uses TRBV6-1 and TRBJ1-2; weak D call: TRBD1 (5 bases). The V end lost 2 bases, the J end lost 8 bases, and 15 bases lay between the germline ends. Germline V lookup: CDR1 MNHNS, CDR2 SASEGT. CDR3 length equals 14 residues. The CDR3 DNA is TGTGCCAGCAGTGAAACTGGGACCGCCAGCGGCTACACCTTC. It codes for CASSETGTASGYTF.

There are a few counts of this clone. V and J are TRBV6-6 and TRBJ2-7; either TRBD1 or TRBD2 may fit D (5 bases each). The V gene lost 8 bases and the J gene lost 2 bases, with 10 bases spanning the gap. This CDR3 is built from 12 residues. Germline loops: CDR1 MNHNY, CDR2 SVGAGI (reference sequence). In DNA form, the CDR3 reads TGTGCCAGCTCCGGGACCCCCTACGAGCAGTACTTC. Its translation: CASSGTPYEQYF.

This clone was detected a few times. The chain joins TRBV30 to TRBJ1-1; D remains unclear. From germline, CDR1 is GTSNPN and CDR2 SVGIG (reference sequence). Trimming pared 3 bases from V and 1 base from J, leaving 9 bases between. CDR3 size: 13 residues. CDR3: CAWRVLGNTEAFF. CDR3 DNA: TGTGCCTGGAGGGTTTTAGGGAACACTGAAGCTTTCTTT.

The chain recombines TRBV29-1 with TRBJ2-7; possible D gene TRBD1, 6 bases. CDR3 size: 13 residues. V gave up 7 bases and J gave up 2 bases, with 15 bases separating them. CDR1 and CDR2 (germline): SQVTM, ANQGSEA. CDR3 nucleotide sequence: TGCAGCGCTACAACAGGGTGGGCCTACGAGCAGTACTTC. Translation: CSATTGWAYEQYF.

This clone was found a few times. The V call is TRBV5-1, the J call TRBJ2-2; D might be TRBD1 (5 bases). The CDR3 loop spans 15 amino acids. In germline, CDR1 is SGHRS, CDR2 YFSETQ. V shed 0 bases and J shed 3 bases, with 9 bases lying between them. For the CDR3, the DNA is TGCGCCAGCAGCTTGGGGGGCGCTGACACCGGGGAGCTGTTTTTT. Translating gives CASSLGGADTGELFF. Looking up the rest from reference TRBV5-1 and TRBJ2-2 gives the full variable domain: KAGVTQTPRYLIKTRGQQVTLSCSPISGHRSVSWYQQTPGQGLQFLFEYFSETQRNKGNFPGRFSGRQFSNSRSEMNVSTLELGDSALYLCASSLGGADTGELFFGEGSRLTVL.

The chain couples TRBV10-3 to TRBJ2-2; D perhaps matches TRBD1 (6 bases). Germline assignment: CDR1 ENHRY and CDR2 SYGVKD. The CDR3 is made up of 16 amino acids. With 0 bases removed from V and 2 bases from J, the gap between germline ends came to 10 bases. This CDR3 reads CAISESLDRNTGELFF. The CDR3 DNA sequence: TGTGCCATCAGTGAGTCTCTGGACAGAAACACCGGGGAGCTGTTTTTT.

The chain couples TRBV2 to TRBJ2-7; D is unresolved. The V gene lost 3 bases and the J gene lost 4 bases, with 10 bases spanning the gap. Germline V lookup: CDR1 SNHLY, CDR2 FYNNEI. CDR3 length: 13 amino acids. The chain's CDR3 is CASSDWALYEQYF. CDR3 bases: TGTGCCAGCAGTGACTGGGCCTTATACGAGCAGTACTTC.

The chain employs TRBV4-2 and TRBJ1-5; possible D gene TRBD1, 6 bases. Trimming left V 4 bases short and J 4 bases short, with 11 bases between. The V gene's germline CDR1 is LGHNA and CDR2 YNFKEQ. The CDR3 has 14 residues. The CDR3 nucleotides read TGTGCCAGCAGCCGCCAGGGGCAAAATCAGCCCCAGCATTTT. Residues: CASSRQGQNQPQHF.

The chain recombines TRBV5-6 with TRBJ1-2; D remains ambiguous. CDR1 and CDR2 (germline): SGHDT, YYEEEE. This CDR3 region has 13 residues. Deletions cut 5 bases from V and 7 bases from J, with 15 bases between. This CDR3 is CASRSGSSRGYTF. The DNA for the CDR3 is TGTGCCAGCAGAAGCGGGAGTTCGCGTGGCTACACCTTC.

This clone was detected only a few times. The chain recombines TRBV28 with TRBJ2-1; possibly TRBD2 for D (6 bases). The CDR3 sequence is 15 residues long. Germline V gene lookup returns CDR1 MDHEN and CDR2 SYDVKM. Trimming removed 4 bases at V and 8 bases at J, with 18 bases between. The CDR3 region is CASSSSTTSGDEQFF. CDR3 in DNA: TGTGCCAGCAGTTCTAGTACAACTTCGGGGGATGAGCAGTTCTTC.

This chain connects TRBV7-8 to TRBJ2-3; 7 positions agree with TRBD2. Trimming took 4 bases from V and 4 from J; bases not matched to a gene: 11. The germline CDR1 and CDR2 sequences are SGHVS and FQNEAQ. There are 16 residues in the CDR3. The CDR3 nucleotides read TGTGCCAGCAGCTCGCCGAGACTAGCTGCCCCAGATACGCAGTATTTT. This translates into CASSSPRLAAPDTQYF. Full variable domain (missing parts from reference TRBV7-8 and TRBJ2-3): GAGVSQSPRYKVAKRGQDVALRCDPISGHVSLFWYQQALGQGPEFLTYFQNEAQLDKSGLPSDRFFAERPEGSVSTLKIQRTQQEDSAVYLCASSSPRLAAPDTQYFGPGTRLTVL.

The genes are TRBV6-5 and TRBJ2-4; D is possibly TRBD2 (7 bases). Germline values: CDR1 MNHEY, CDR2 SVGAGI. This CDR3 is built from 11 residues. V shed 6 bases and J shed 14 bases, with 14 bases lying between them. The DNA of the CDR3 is TGTGCCAGCAGCGACCGGGGGGCCGAGTACTTC. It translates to CASSDRGAEYF.

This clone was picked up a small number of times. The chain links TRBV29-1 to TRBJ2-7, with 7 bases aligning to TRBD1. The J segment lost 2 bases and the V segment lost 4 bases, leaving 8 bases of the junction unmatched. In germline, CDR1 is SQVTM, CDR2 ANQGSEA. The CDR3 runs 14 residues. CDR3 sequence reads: CSVVKTGLPYEQYF. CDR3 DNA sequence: TGCAGCGTTGTCAAGACAGGGCTCCCCTACGAGCAGTACTTC.

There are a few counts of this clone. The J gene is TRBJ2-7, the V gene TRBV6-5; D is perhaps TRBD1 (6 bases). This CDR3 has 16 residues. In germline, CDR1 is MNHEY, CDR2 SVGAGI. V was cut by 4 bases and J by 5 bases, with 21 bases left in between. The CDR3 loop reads CASSWDTRPGRDEQYF. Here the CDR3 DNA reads TGTGCCAGCAGTTGGGACACGCGGCCAGGTCGGGACGAGCAGTACTTC.

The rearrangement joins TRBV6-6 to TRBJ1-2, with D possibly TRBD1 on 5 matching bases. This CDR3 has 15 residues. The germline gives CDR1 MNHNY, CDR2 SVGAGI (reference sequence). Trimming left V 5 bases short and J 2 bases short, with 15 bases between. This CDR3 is CASSPYIGENYGYTF. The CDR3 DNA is TGTGCCAGCAGTCCCTATATAGGGGAAAACTATGGCTACACCTTC.

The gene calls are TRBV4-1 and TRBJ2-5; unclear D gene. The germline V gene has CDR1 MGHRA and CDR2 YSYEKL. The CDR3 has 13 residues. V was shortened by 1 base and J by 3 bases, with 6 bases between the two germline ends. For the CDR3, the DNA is TGCGCCAGCAGCCAAGGCCAGAAAGAGACCCAGTACTTC. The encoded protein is CASSQGQKETQYF.